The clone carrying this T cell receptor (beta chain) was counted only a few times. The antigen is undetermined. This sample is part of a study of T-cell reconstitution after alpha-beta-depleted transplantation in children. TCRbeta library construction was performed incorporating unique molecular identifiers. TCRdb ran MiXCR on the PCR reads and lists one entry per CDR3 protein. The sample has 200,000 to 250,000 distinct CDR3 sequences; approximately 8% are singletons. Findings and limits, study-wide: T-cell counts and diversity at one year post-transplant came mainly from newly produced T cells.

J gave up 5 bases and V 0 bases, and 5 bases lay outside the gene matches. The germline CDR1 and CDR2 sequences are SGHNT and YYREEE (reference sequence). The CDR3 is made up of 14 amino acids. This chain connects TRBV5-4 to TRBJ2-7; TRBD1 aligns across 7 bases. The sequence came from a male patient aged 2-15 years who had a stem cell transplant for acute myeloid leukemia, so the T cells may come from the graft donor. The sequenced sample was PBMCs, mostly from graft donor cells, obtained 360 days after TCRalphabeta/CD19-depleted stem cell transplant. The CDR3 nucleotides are TGTGCCAGCAGCTTGGACAGGGGAACCCACGAGCAGTACGTC. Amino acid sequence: CASSLDRGTHEQYV.